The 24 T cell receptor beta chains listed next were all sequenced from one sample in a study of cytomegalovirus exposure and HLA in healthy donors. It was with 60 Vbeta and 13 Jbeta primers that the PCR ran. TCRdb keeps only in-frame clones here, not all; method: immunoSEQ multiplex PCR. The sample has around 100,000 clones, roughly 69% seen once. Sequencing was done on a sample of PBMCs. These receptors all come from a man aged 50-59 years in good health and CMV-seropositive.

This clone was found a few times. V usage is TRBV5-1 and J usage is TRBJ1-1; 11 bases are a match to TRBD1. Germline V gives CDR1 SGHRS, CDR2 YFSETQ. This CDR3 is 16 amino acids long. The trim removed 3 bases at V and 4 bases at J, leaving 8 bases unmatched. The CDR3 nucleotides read TGCGCCAGCAGCTCCGGACAGGGGGCGGCCAGCACTGAAGCTTTCTTT. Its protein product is CASSSGQGAASTEAFF.

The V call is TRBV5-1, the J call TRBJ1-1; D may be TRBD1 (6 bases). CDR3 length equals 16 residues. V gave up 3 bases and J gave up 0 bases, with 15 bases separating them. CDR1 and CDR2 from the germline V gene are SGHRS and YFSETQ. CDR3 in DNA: TGCGCCAGCAGCTCAGGACAGAGACTTATGAACACTGAAGCTTTCTTT. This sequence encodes CASSSGQRLMNTEAFF.

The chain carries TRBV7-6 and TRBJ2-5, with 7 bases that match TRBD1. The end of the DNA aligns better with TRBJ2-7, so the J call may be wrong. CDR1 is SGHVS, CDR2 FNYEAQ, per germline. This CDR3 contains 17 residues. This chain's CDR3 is CASSLDKTLTGLHEQYF. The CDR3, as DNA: TGTGCCAGCAGCTTAGATAAAACCTTGACAGGGCTCCACGAGCAGTACTTC.

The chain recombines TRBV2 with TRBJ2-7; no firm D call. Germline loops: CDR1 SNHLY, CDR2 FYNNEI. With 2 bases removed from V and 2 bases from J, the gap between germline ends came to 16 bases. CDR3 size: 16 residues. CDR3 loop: CASSEIAYGSAYEQYF. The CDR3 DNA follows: TGTGCCAGCAGTGAAATTGCTTACGGGTCCGCCTACGAGCAGTACTTC.

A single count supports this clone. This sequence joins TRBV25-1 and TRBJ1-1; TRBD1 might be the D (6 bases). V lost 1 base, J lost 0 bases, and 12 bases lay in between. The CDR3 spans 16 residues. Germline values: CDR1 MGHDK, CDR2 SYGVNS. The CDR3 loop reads CASSESQGLMNTEAFF. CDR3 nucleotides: TGTGCCAGCAGTGAATCCCAGGGGTTGATGAACACTGAAGCTTTCTTT.

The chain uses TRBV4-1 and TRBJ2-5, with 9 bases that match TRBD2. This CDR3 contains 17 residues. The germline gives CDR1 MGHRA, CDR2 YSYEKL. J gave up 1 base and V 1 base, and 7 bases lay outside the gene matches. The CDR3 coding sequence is TGCGCCAGCAGCCAAGGCCCTAGCGGGGTATTCCAAGAGACCCAGTACTTC. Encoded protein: CASSQGPSGVFQETQYF.

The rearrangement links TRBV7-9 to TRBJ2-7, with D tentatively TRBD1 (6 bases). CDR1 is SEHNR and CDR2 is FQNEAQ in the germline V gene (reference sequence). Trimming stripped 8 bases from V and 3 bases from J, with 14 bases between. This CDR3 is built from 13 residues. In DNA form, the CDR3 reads TGTGCCAGCTCCGGGACACCGTTCTACGAGCAGTACTTC. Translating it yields CASSGTPFYEQYF.

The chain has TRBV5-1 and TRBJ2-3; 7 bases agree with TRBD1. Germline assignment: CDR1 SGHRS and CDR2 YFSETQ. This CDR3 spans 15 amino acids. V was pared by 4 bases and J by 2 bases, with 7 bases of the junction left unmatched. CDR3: CASSPRDSYTDTQYF. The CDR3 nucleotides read TGCGCCAGCAGCCCCCGGGACAGCTACACAGATACGCAGTATTTT.

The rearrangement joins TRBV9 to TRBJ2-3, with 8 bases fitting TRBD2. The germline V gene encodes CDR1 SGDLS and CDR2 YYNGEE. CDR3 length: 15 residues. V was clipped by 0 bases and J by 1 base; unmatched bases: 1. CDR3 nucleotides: TGTGCCAGCAGCGTAGGGCGGGGGGGCACAGATACGCAGTATTTT. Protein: CASSVGRGGTDTQYF. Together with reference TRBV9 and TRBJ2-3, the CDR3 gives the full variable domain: DSGVTQTPKHLITATGQRVTLRCSPRSGDLSVYWYQQSLDQGLQFLIQYYNGEERAKGNILERFSAQQFPDLHSELNLSSLELGDSALYFCASSVGRGGTDTQYFGPGTRLTVL.

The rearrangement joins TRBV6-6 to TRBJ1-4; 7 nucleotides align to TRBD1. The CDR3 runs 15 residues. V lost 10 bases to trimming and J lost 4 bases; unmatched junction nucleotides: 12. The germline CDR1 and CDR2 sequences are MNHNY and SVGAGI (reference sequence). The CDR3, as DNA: TGTGCCACCAAACAACCCGGACAGGTTAATGAAAAACTGTTTTTT. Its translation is CATKQPGQVNEKLFF.

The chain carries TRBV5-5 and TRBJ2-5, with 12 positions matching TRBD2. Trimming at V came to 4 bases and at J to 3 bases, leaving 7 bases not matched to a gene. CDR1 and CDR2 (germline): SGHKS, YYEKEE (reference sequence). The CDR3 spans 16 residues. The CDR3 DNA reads TGTGCCAGCAGCCCACCCGGACTAGCGGGAAAAGAGACCCAGTACTTC. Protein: CASSPPGLAGKETQYF. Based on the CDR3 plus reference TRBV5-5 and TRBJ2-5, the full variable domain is DAGVTQSPTHLIKTRGQQVTLRCSPISGHKSVSWYQQVLGQGPQFIFQYYEKEERGRGNFPDRFSARQFPNYSSELNVNALLLGDSALYLCASSPPGLAGKETQYFGPGTRLLVL.

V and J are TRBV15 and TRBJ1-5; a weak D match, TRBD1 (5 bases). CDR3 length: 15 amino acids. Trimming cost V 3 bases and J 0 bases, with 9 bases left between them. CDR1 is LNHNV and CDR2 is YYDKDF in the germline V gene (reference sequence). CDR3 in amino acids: CATSRTAYSNQPQHF. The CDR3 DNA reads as TGTGCCACCAGCAGGACAGCGTATAGCAATCAGCCCCAGCATTTT.

The CDR3 is CASSRGLINQPQHF. The DNA of the CDR3 is TGTGCCAGCAGTCGGGGACTGATCAATCAGCCCCAGCATTTT. The V gene is TRBV6-5, the J gene TRBJ1-5; maybe TRBD1 (5 bases). The CDR3 is 14 amino acids. Trimming left V 5 bases short and J 3 bases short, with 11 bases between. Germline CDR1 is MNHEY and CDR2 is SVGAGI.

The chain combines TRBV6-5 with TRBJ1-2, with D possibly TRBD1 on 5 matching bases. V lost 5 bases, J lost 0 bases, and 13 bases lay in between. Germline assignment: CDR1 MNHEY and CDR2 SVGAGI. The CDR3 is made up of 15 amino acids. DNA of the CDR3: TGTGCCAGCAGTAAAACAGGAAAAGCTAACTATGGCTACACCTTC. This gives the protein CASSKTGKANYGYTF.

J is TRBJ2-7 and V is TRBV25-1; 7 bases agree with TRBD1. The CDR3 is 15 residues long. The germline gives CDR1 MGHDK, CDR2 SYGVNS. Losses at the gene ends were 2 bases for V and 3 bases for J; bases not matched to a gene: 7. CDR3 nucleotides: TGTGCCAGCAGTGAAAGAGGAGACAGGGACTACGAGCAGTACTTC. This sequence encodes CASSERGDRDYEQYF.

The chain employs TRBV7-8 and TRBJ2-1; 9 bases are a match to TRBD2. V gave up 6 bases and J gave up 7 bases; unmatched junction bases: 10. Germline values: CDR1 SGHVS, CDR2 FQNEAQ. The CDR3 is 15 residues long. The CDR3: CASRQPLAGVNEQFF. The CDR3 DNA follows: TGTGCCAGCAGACAACCACTAGCGGGTGTAAATGAGCAGTTCTTC.

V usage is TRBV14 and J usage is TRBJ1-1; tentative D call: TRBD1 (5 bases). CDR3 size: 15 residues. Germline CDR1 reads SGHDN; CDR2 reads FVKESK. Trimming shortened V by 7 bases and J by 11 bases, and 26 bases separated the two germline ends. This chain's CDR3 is CASTPLRGVLKGAFF. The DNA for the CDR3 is TGTGCCAGCACCCCATTAAGGGGCGTCCTCAAAGGGGCTTTCTTT.

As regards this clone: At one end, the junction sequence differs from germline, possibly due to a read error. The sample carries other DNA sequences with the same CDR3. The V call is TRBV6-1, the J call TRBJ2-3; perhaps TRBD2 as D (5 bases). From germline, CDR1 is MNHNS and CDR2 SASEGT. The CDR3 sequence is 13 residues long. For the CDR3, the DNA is TGTGCCAGCAGGTTATCTAGCACAGATACACAGTATTTT. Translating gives CASRLSSTDTQYF.

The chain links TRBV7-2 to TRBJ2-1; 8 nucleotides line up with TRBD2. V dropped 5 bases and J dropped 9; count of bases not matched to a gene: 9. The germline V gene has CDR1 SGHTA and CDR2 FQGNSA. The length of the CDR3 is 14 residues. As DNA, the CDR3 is TGTGCCAGCAGCCCCGGGGGGGATGGTGTTGAGCAGTTCTTC. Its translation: CASSPGGDGVEQFF.

The CDR3 nucleotides are TGTGCCAGCAGTGAAGCCGTAGCTAGCACAGATACGCAGTATTTT. As protein: CASSEAVASTDTQYF. The chain recombines TRBV2 with TRBJ2-3, with unresolved D. Germline lookup yields CDR1 SNHLY and CDR2 FYNNEI. CDR3 length: 15 residues. The V gene lost 0 bases and the J gene lost 0 bases, with 7 bases spanning the gap.

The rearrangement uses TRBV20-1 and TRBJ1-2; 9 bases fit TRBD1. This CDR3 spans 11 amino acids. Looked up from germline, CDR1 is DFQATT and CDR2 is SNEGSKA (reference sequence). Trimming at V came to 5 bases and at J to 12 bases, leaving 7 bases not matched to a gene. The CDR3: CSAERTGEHTF. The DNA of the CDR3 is TGCAGTGCTGAACGGACAGGGGAACACACCTTC.

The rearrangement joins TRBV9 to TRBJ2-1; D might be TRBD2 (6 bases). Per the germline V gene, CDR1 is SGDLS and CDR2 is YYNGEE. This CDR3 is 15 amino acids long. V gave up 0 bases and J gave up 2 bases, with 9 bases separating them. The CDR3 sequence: CASSVAGSPYNEQFF. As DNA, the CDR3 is TGTGCCAGCAGCGTAGCCGGGAGTCCCTACAATGAGCAGTTCTTC.

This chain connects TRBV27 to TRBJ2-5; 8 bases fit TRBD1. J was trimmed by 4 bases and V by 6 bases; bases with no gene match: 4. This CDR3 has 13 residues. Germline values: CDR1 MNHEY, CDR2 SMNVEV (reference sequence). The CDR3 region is CASRIDRGETQYF. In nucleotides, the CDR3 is TGTGCCAGCAGAATAGACAGGGGAGAGACCCAGTACTTC.

The CDR3 sequence: CASSSGLSETQYF. CDR3 bases: TGTGCCAGCAGCTCAGGACTGTCAGAGACCCAGTACTTC. This rearrangement joins TRBV7-6 to TRBJ2-5, with D maybe TRBD2 (5 bases). Trimming took 4 bases from V and 4 from J, leaving 10 bases between them. The CDR3 has 13 amino acids. Per the germline V gene, CDR1 is SGHVS and CDR2 is FNYEAQ.